Sequencing of this T cell receptor beta chain was carried out in a study of shared T cell receptors in the human thymus. CDR1 and CDR2 (germline): MDHEN, SYDVKM. V was shortened by 10 bases and J by 4 bases, with 14 bases between the two germline ends. CDR3 size: 13 residues. Here immunoSEQ multiplex PCR was the method, and the copy in TCRdb shows in-frame clones only, minus some. The repertoire holds fewer than 700,000 clones, with 88% as singletons. The same sample was also studied in work on human thymus T cells. Per that study: Thymus tissue was removed during corrective cardiac surgery. V and J gene usage appeared biased in thymic and blood repertoires.

The sequence derives from a boy under two years old with a congenital heart defect. The V and J genes are TRBV28 and TRBJ2-1, with D maybe TRBD1 (5 bases). The sequenced sample was thymocytes. The CDR3 loop is CAITRQGYNEQFF. The DNA for the CDR3 is TGTGCCATCACCAGGCAGGGTTACAATGAGCAGTTCTTC. Full variable domain (missing parts from reference TRBV28 and TRBJ2-1): DVKVTQSSRYLVKRTGEKVFLECVQDMDHENMFWYRQDPGLGLRLIYFSYDVKMKEKGDIPEGYSVSREKKERFSLILESASTNQTSMYLCAITRQGYNEQFFGPGTRLTVL.